The 21 T cell receptor beta chains reported below all come from one sample, sequenced in a study of response to subunit inactivated influenza vaccine. A single record per CDR3 protein comes from TCRdb applying MiXCR to the RT-PCR reads. This table has 700,000 to 900,000 distinct CDR3 sequences, less than 25% appearing once. Material: PBMCs from blood, obtained 5 days after vaccination. Receptors were obtained from a man aged 50-60 years who received an inactivated influenza vaccine.

The rearrangement joins TRBV4-1 to TRBJ2-7, with 11 bases lining up with TRBD1. V gave up 3 bases and J gave up 3 bases; unmatched junction bases: 7. This CDR3 contains 16 residues. Germline V CDR1 and CDR2: MGHRA, YSYEKL. CDR3 region: CASSHPSGTGGYEQYF. Written as DNA, the CDR3 is TGCGCCAGCAGCCACCCAAGCGGGACAGGGGGCTACGAGCAGTACTTC.

The V and J genes are TRBV9 and TRBJ2-2; TRBD1 agrees at 12 bases. In germline, CDR1 is SGDLS, CDR2 YYNGEE. This CDR3 is 17 amino acids long. Trimming cost V 5 bases and J 6 bases; bases outside gene matches: 11. CDR3 nucleotides: TGTGCCAGCAGTCCCGGGACAGGGGGCGCGAAGCCCGGGGAGCTGTTTTTT. Amino acid sequence: CASSPGTGGAKPGELFF.

This clonotype has just a few counts. The chain employs TRBV7-9 and TRBJ2-3; 12 bases map to TRBD1. The CDR3 totals 15 residues. The V gene end was trimmed by 5 bases and the J gene end by 4 bases; junction bases not matched to a gene: 4. Germline CDR1 reads SEHNR; CDR2 reads FQNEAQ (reference sequence). The CDR3 region has the DNA TGTGCCAGCAGCCGGGACAGGGGGCTCGCAGATACGCAGTATTTT. Translated, it gives CASSRDRGLADTQYF. Together with reference TRBV7-9 and TRBJ2-3, the CDR3 gives the full variable domain: DTGVSQNPRHKITKRGQNVTFRCDPISEHNRLYWYRQTLGQGPEFLTYFQNEAQLEKSRLLSDRFSAERPKGSFSTLEIQRTEQGDSAMYLCASSRDRGLADTQYFGPGTRLTVL.

This sequence joins TRBV11-1 and TRBJ2-1; D is ambiguous. The CDR3 is 18 residues long. The germline V gene encodes CDR1 SGHAT and CDR2 FQDESV (reference sequence). With 4 bases removed from V and 1 base from J, the gap between germline ends came to 20 bases. DNA of the CDR3: TGTGCCAGCAGCTCTAGTAGCCGAACGAGGCGTTCCTACAATGAGCAGTTCTTC. This codes for CASSSSSRTRRSYNEQFF.

This clonotype was detected a few times. The chain joins TRBV15 to TRBJ1-1, with a weak D call TRBD1 (5 bases). This CDR3 is 15 amino acids long. From germline, CDR1 is LNHNV and CDR2 YYDKDF (reference sequence). V lost 5 bases, J lost 5 bases, and 18 bases lay in between. Here the CDR3 reads CATSDRAGGKTEAFF. In nucleotides, the CDR3 is TGTGCCACCAGCGACAGAGCGGGGGGTAAAACTGAAGCTTTCTTT.

The chain has TRBV7-9 and TRBJ1-2; 10 nucleotides line up with TRBD1. Per the germline V gene, CDR1 is SEHNR and CDR2 is FQNEAQ (reference sequence). V lost 3 bases and J lost 5; bases outside the gene matches: 3. The CDR3 spans 14 residues. CDR3 protein: CASSFGTGEYGYTF. CDR3 DNA: TGTGCCAGCAGCTTCGGGACAGGGGAGTATGGCTACACCTTC.

This clonotype was detected a few times. This chain links TRBV28 with TRBJ2-1, with D possibly being TRBD2 (5 bases). V dropped 2 bases and J dropped 3 bases, with 23 bases sitting between them. The CDR3 covers 19 residues. CDR1 and CDR2 (germline): MDHEN, SYDVKM. This CDR3 is CASSLPPPGKGKVYNEQFF. The CDR3 nucleotides are TGTGCCAGCAGTTTACCCCCCCCCGGGAAAGGTAAGGTCTACAATGAGCAGTTCTTC.

This chain connects TRBV3-1 to TRBJ1-1, with a tentative D call TRBD1 (5 bases). Germline CDR1 reads LGHDT; CDR2 reads YNNKEL (reference sequence). The CDR3 totals 16 residues. V dropped 0 bases and J dropped 0 bases, with 11 bases sitting between them. The DNA for the CDR3 is TGTGCCAGCAGCCAAGATTACGACAGCATGAACACTGAAGCTTTCTTT. It encodes CASSQDYDSMNTEAFF.

The chain is built from TRBV15 and TRBJ2-5; maybe TRBD2 (5 bases). V lost 1 base to trimming and J lost 5 bases, with 17 bases between them. This CDR3 comprises 16 residues. Germline loops: CDR1 LNHNV, CDR2 YYDKDF (reference sequence). CDR3 DNA: TGTGCCACCAGCAGAGTCGGGGTAGGGTCCTCGGAGACCCAGTACTTC. Translation: CATSRVGVGSSETQYF.

On this clonotype: With a much larger clone just one base away, this may be a read error. The rearrangement links TRBV6-1 to TRBJ2-7; D gene ambiguous. Looked up from germline, CDR1 is MNHNS and CDR2 is SASEGT. Trimming left V 5 bases short and J 1 base short, with 12 bases between. This CDR3 comprises 14 residues. The CDR3 DNA reads as TGTGCCAGCAGTAGCCGCAGGAGATCCTACGAGCAGTACTTC. This translates into CASSSRRRSYEQYF.

The CDR3 DNA is TGTGCCAGCAACCGGCAGGGACCCTACGAGCAGTACTTC. Translated: CASNRQGPYEQYF. The chain recombines TRBV28 with TRBJ2-7; D assignment may be TRBD1 or TRBD2 (5 bases each). V was clipped by 7 bases and J by 2 bases, with 12 bases between them. In germline, CDR1 is MDHEN, CDR2 SYDVKM. The CDR3 runs to 13 residues.

The rearrangement joins TRBV5-5 to TRBJ2-3, with D maybe TRBD1 (5 bases). Trimming pared 4 bases from V and 1 base from J, leaving 13 bases between. CDR3 length equals 15 residues. The germline V gene encodes CDR1 SGHKS and CDR2 YYEKEE (reference sequence). CDR3 protein: CASSDKGIRTDTQYF. The CDR3 bases are TGTGCCAGCAGCGATAAGGGGATCCGCACAGATACGCAGTATTTT.

DNA for the CDR3: TGCAGTGCTAGCACAAGCTACGAGCAGTACTTC. It specifies CSASTSYEQYF. The chain combines TRBV20-1 with TRBJ2-7; D is undetermined. CDR1 is DFQATT, CDR2 SNEGSKA, per germline (reference sequence). Trimming left V 3 bases short and J 3 bases short, with 6 bases between. The CDR3 spans 11 residues.

This rearrangement joins TRBV27 to TRBJ2-7; D not resolved. The CDR3 has 12 residues. Germline lookup yields CDR1 MNHEY and CDR2 SMNVEV (reference sequence). V was cut by 6 bases and J by 6 bases, with 12 bases left in between. CDR3 nucleotides: TGTGCCAGCAGGGACGGTCTTCTCGAGCAGTACTTC. The encoded protein is CASRDGLLEQYF.

The rearrangement joins TRBV7-9 to TRBJ2-7, with a weak D call TRBD2 (5 bases). Between the trimmed V and J ends, which lost 1 base and 2 bases, there was a span of 15 bases. Germline V gene data show CDR1 as SEHNR and CDR2 as FQNEAQ (reference sequence). The length of the CDR3 is 16 residues. CDR3: CASSLVGRSGTYEQYF. CDR3 bases: TGTGCCAGCAGCTTAGTCGGTAGAAGCGGAACCTACGAGCAGTACTTC. Full variable domain (remainder filled in from reference TRBV7-9 and TRBJ2-7): DTGVSQNPRHKITKRGQNVTFRCDPISEHNRLYWYRQTLGQGPEFLTYFQNEAQLEKSRLLSDRFSAERPKGSFSTLEIQRTEQGDSAMYLCASSLVGRSGTYEQYFGPGTRLTVT.

This clonotype was counted only a few times. The genes are TRBV5-1 and TRBJ2-5; D possibly corresponds to TRBD2 (6 bases). This CDR3 is built from 13 residues. Germline CDR1 is SGHRS and CDR2 is YFSETQ. Trimming took off 4 bases at V and 3 bases at J, with 10 bases between the two ends. The CDR3 loop reads CASSAGLKETQYF. As DNA, the CDR3 is TGCGCCAGCAGCGCGGGACTGAAAGAGACCCAGTACTTC.

This chain joins TRBV28 and TRBJ2-7; no reliable D call. Trimming pared 9 bases from V and 6 bases from J, leaving 18 bases between. The CDR3 covers 13 residues. In germline, CDR1 is MDHEN, CDR2 SYDVKM. CDR3: CASRREVRSEQYF. The CDR3 DNA sequence: TGTGCCAGTAGGCGTGAGGTGCGGAGCGAGCAGTACTTC.

This clonotype was seen at least ten times. V usage is TRBV20-1 and J usage is TRBJ2-2; D remains ambiguous. Per the germline V gene, CDR1 is DFQATT and CDR2 is SNEGSKA (reference sequence). Trimming removed 2 bases at V and 5 bases at J, with 3 bases between. This CDR3 contains 11 residues. This CDR3 is CSARKTGELFF. Written as DNA, the CDR3 is TGCAGTGCTAGAAAAACCGGGGAGCTGTTTTTT.

The V and J genes are TRBV4-1 and TRBJ2-6, with 7 nucleotides matching TRBD2. The J segment lost 0 bases and the V segment lost 5 bases, leaving 10 bases of the junction unmatched. The CDR3 totals 18 residues. CDR1 is MGHRA, CDR2 YSYEKL, per germline. The chain's CDR3 is CASSTMASGYSGANVLTF. DNA for the CDR3: TGCGCCAGCAGCACTATGGCTAGCGGCTACTCTGGGGCCAACGTCCTGACTTTC.

DNA of the CDR3: TGTGCCACCAGTGGACAGGGCCCCAATCAGCCCCAGCATTTT. Amino acid sequence: CATSGQGPNQPQHF. The J gene is TRBJ1-5, the V gene TRBV24-1, with 7 bases matching TRBD1. V lost 5 bases and J lost 3; bases outside the gene matches: 3. The CDR3 spans 14 residues. Germline V gene sequence: CDR1 KGHDR, CDR2 SFDVKD.

This clonotype was counted only a few times. J is TRBJ2-3 and V is TRBV10-3, with 8 bases matching TRBD1. The germline V gene encodes CDR1 ENHRY and CDR2 SYGVKD. The junction had 5 bases not matched to a gene; V was cut back by 10 bases and J by 2 bases. This CDR3 has 13 residues. For the CDR3, the DNA is TGTGCCACAGGGACAGGTCCCACAGATACGCAGTATTTT. Translation gives CATGTGPTDTQYF.